This T cell receptor beta chain was documented in a study of blood T cell repertoires in COVID-19. Study context: Collection of acute and convalescent COVID-19 samples took place in the United States, Italy and Spain. Sources were T cells, B-cell-depleted T cells, or PBMCs; the material itself was cDNA or gDNA.

In the original processing: Amplification of reference gene primers was used by the study to estimate nucleated cell counts. Assay used: immunoSEQ multiplex PCR; TCRdb lists only in-frame clones, some missing. That table furnishes V, J and clone size, whereas the DNA furnished D and trimming. Of about 190,000 clones detected, roughly nine tenths appear once; the ten largest clones hold 1% to 1.4%. V was shortened by 1 base and J by 1 base, with 8 bases between the two germline ends. Germline CDR1 reads SGHVS; CDR2 reads FQNEAQ. The CDR3 is 15 residues long. V gene TRBV7-8 combines with J gene TRBJ1-5; D is ambiguous. Sequencing was performed on peripheral blood. The TCR was taken from a man between 25 and 39 years old with acute or convalescent COVID-19. In DNA, the CDR3 is TGTGCCAGCAGCTTAGAGGGAGGGAGCAATCAGCCCCAGCATTTT. Its protein is CASSLEGGSNQPQHF.